The text below deals with one T cell receptor (beta chain). This entry belongs to a study of blood T cells in healthy people across ages. Next came a second PCR, run for about 7 to 12 cycles, which used a sample-barcoded 5' primer along with a J-beta primer mix. MiXCR, applied by TCRdb to the 5' RACE reads, yields one record per CDR3 protein. Of about 600,000 distinct CDR3 sequences in the sample, roughly 48% were seen once. The V gene's germline CDR1 is SQVTM and CDR2 ANQGSEA. Losses at the gene ends were 3 bases for V and 5 bases for J; bases not matched to a gene: 6. The CDR3 spans 13 residues. This sequence was found in a man older than 75 in good health. The V gene is TRBV29-1, the J gene TRBJ2-5; 7 nucleotides agree with TRBD2. Sequencing used blood. The CDR3 DNA reads TGCAGCGTTGAGAGCCGGGGAGGGGAGACCCAGTACTTC. It translates to CSVESRGGETQYF.